The 9 T cell receptor beta chains below were found in one sample sequenced in a study of cytomegalovirus exposure and HLA in healthy donors. Data came from immunoSEQ multiplex PCR; TCRdb stores just in-frame clones and leaves some out. The sample includes 200,000 or so clones, around 88% seen only once; the top ten take about 2.7%. Sequencing used PBMCs. All receptors derive from a woman between 18 and 30 years old in good health and CMV-seronegative.

Written as DNA, the CDR3 is TGCAGCGTTGAACTCCAGATTAAAGAGACCCAGTACTTC. Its translation: CSVELQIKETQYF. The chain joins TRBV29-1 to TRBJ2-5; D is unresolved. With 2 bases removed from V and 3 bases from J, the gap between germline ends came to 10 bases. Germline V lookup: CDR1 SQVTM, CDR2 ANQGSEA. The length of the CDR3 is 13 residues.

The chain combines TRBV11-2 with TRBJ2-3; no clear D. The germline V gene has CDR1 SGHAT and CDR2 FQNNGV. There are 14 residues in the CDR3. Deletions cut 5 bases from V and 0 bases from J, with 9 bases between. The CDR3 sequence is CASSHTPSTDTQYF. The CDR3 region has the DNA TGTGCCAGCAGCCACACCCCTAGCACAGATACGCAGTATTTT.

The CDR3 here is CASSLASGEKDTEAFF. Written as DNA, the CDR3 is TGTGCCAGCAGCTTAGCTTCCGGGGAGAAGGACACTGAAGCTTTCTTT. J is TRBJ1-1 and V is TRBV7-8; D not resolved. From germline, CDR1 is SGHVS and CDR2 FQNEAQ. The CDR3 length is 16 residues. V was pared by 0 bases and J by 3 bases, with 14 bases between.

V is TRBV28 and J is TRBJ2-2; TRBD2 matches at 12 bases. Trimming took 1 base from V and 6 from J; bases not matched to a gene: 3. CDR1 and CDR2 from the germline V gene are MDHEN and SYDVKM. This CDR3 has 16 residues. This CDR3 reads CASSLLTSGSPGELFF. The CDR3 region has the DNA TGTGCCAGCAGTTTATTGACTAGCGGGAGTCCCGGGGAGCTGTTTTTT.

CDR3 loop: CASSPWAQETQYF. The CDR3 DNA follows: TGTGCCAGCAGCCCCTGGGCCCAAGAGACCCAGTACTTC. This chain joins TRBV9 and TRBJ2-5; D call uncertain. CDR1 and CDR2 from the germline V gene are SGDLS and YYNGEE. Trimming stripped 4 bases from V and 1 base from J, with 8 bases between. The CDR3 length is 13 residues.

The chain uses TRBV28 and TRBJ2-7; 8 bases are shared with TRBD1. Germline V gene data show CDR1 as MDHEN and CDR2 as SYDVKM. V trimming: 6 bases; J trimming: 3 bases; junction bases outside the gene matches: 13. This CDR3 has 16 amino acids. For the CDR3, the DNA is TGTGCCAGCAGCCCGATCCGCGCCGGGACAGGCTACGAGCAGTACTTC. It encodes CASSPIRAGTGYEQYF.

For the CDR3, the DNA is TGTGCCAGCAACGACAGGGATGAGACCTACGAGCAGTACTTC. It encodes CASNDRDETYEQYF. The chain uses TRBV6-1 and TRBJ2-7, with 7 bases that match TRBD1. Germline V gives CDR1 MNHNS, CDR2 SASEGT. V shed 7 bases and J 2 bases; nucleotides not matched to a gene: 8. CDR3 length: 14 residues.

The V call is TRBV7-9, the J call TRBJ2-3, with D possibly TRBD1 on 6 matching bases. The CDR3 is 14 residues long. CDR1 SEHNR and CDR2 FQNEAQ come from the germline V gene (reference sequence). Deletions cut 5 bases from V and 2 bases from J, with 11 bases between. The CDR3 sequence: CASSPTGTTDTQYF. The CDR3 DNA follows: TGTGCCAGCAGCCCCACAGGGACCACAGATACGCAGTATTTT.

The chain links TRBV6-1 to TRBJ1-4; TRBD1 aligns across 9 bases. CDR3 length: 14 amino acids. Germline CDR1 and CDR2: MNHNS and SASEGT. Germline trimming cut 7 bases from V and 4 bases from J; bases unmatched to any gene: 4. CDR3 loop: CASTPGQGNEKLFF. Written as DNA, the CDR3 is TGTGCCAGCACTCCGGGACAGGGTAATGAAAAACTGTTTTTT.